These 32 T cell receptor beta chains share one sample of origin, sequenced in a study of T cells after yellow fever vaccination. One entry per CDR3 protein results from TCRdb running MiXCR on the 5' RACE reads. The sample lists about 110,000 distinct CDR3 sequences; 7% to 8.5% were seen once. The sequencing here drew on CD8+ T cells sorted from PBMCs, taken 45 days after the yellow fever booster vaccination. The receptors come from a man aged 25-45 years who received the YFV17D yellow fever vaccine.

This clonotype was detected ten times or more. The rearrangement uses TRBV19 and TRBJ1-1, with D perhaps matching TRBD1 (6 bases). The CDR3 runs 11 residues. V lost 10 bases and J lost 6, with 12 bases in between. The germline CDR1 and CDR2 sequences are LNHDA and SQIVND (reference sequence). The CDR3 region is CATGQSPEAFF. The CDR3 DNA follows: TGTGCCACAGGACAGAGCCCTGAAGCTTTCTTT. Using reference TRBV19 and TRBJ1-1 for the parts outside the CDR3, the full variable domain is DGGITQSPKYLFRKEGQNVTLSCEQNLNHDAMYWYRQDPGQGLRLIYYSQIVNDFQKGDIAEGYSVSREKKESFPLTVTSAQKNPTAFYLCATGQSPEAFFGQGTRLTVV.

By frequency in the sample, this clonotype is large (0.1 to 1%). The V gene is TRBV27, the J gene TRBJ1-2, with 9 bases fitting TRBD1. Germline V CDR1 and CDR2: MNHEY, SMNVEV (reference sequence). After removal of 5 bases from V and 7 bases from J, the junction contained 2 bases not matched to a gene. The CDR3 covers 12 residues. The CDR3 sequence: CASSTGGFGYTF. In nucleotides, the CDR3 is TGTGCCAGCAGTACAGGGGGCTTTGGCTACACCTTC.

About this clonotype: This may stem from a read error, because a much larger clone lies one nucleotide away. The chain couples TRBV7-6 to TRBJ2-3; D not resolved. V dropped 5 bases and J dropped 4 bases, with 13 bases sitting between them. CDR3 size: 14 residues. Germline V gene data show CDR1 as SGHVS and CDR2 as FNYEAQ. CDR3 residues: CASSRTGEADTQYF. CDR3 DNA sequence: TGTGCCAGCAGCCGCACGGGTGAGGCAGATACGCAGTATTTT.

This clonotype occurred many times. The chain combines TRBV20-1 with TRBJ1-5; D is ambiguous. Germline assignment: CDR1 DFQATT and CDR2 SNEGSKA (reference sequence). This CDR3 has 11 amino acids. V was shortened by 3 bases and J by 4 bases, with 4 bases between the two germline ends. CDR3 loop: CSARGNQPQHF. As DNA, the CDR3 is TGCAGTGCTAGGGGGAATCAGCCCCAGCATTTT.

There are a few counts of this clonotype. V is TRBV7-9 and J is TRBJ1-1; 9 bases align to TRBD1. This CDR3 comprises 15 residues. J lost 3 bases, V lost 4 bases, and 6 bases had no gene match. From germline, CDR1 is SEHNR and CDR2 FQNEAQ (reference sequence). The CDR3 spells CASSSHRGLDTEAFF. The CDR3 DNA is TGTGCCAGCAGCTCGCACAGGGGGCTCGACACTGAAGCTTTCTTT.

This clonotype was counted a few times. J is TRBJ1-5 and V is TRBV10-3; the D is unclear. V shed 6 bases and J shed 7 bases, with 10 bases lying between them. CDR1 is ENHRY, CDR2 SYGVKD, per germline. CDR3 size: 12 residues. The CDR3 protein is CAIRAEGQPQHF. The CDR3 region has the DNA TGTGCCATCAGGGCAGAAGGCCAGCCCCAGCATTTT.

This clonotype was observed at least ten times. This chain connects TRBV28 to TRBJ2-3, with 14 bases matching TRBD2. V was pared by 3 bases and J by 5 bases, with 13 bases of the junction left unmatched. Germline-derived CDR1 and CDR2 are MDHEN and SYDVKM. The CDR3 is 19 amino acids. CDR3 sequence: CASSFPPPTSGRAIDTQYF. The CDR3 nucleotides are TGTGCCAGCAGTTTCCCCCCCCCGACTAGCGGGAGGGCCATAGATACGCAGTATTTT.

V gene TRBV19 combines with J gene TRBJ2-7; 7 bases are shared with TRBD1. From germline, CDR1 is LNHDA and CDR2 SQIVND (reference sequence). CDR3 size: 14 residues. Unmatched junction bases numbered 6, after V lost 4 bases and J lost 3 bases. In nucleotides, the CDR3 is TGTGCCAGTAGTAGCCGGGACAGCATCTACGAGCAGTACTTC. Its protein product is CASSSRDSIYEQYF.

This clonotype was counted ten times or more. J is TRBJ2-1 and V is TRBV4-3, with D perhaps matching TRBD1 or TRBD2 (5 bases each). The V and J ends lost 0 bases and 6 bases respectively, with 18 bases between them. The CDR3 runs 17 residues. Germline V gives CDR1 LGHNA, CDR2 YSLEER. The chain's CDR3 is CASSQDSSLGDLNEQFF. In DNA form, the CDR3 reads TGCGCCAGCAGCCAAGATTCGTCTCTCGGGGACCTCAATGAGCAGTTCTTC.

Notes on this clonotype: This may be a read error, as it is one base from a much larger clone. The genes are TRBV19 and TRBJ1-1; no firm D call. CDR1 and CDR2 (germline): LNHDA, SQIVND (reference sequence). With 10 bases removed from V and 4 bases from J, the gap between germline ends came to 10 bases. This CDR3 spans 11 amino acids. CDR3 sequence (DNA): TGTGCCACTAGGGTGGGCACTGAAGCTTTCTTT. This encodes CATRVGTEAFF.

V gene TRBV9 combines with J gene TRBJ2-5; 14 bases fit TRBD2. The J segment lost 4 bases and the V segment lost 3 bases, leaving 2 bases of the junction unmatched. There are 15 residues in the CDR3. Germline CDR1 and CDR2: SGDLS and YYNGEE. The CDR3 bases are TGTGCCAGCAGCGCCGGACTAGCGGGAGGAGAGACCCAGTACTTC. Translation: CASSAGLAGGETQYF.

This clonotype was picked up many times. The V call is TRBV7-8, the J call TRBJ2-3, with 10 nucleotides matching TRBD2. Per germline, CDR1 SGHVS and CDR2 FQNEAQ. With V trimmed by 7 bases and J by 1 base, 5 bases remained unmatched. The CDR3 runs 15 residues. This chain's CDR3 is CASIETSGRTDTQYF. The CDR3 DNA is TGTGCCAGCATCGAGACTAGCGGGCGCACAGATACGCAGTATTTT.

In its sample, this clonotype was seen many times. The CDR3 DNA reads as TGTGCCAGCAGCTTGGACCTAGGGGACTACGAGCAGTACTTC. Translation gives CASSLDLGDYEQYF. The chain joins TRBV5-6 to TRBJ2-7, with D possibly being TRBD1 (5 bases). Trimming cost V 0 bases and J 3 bases, with 10 bases left between them. From germline, CDR1 is SGHDT and CDR2 YYEEEE. CDR3 length: 14 amino acids.

The chain combines TRBV7-3 with TRBJ2-3, with 7 bases aligning to TRBD2. Trimming removed 1 base from V and 4 bases from J; junction bases left unmatched: 2. The CDR3 runs 14 residues. Germline CDR1 SGHTA, CDR2 FQGTGA. The CDR3 DNA is TGTGCCAGCAGCTTAAGGGACTACCCAGATACGCAGTATTTT. Its translation is CASSLRDYPDTQYF.

At least ten counts were recorded for this clonotype. The chain uses TRBV27 and TRBJ1-2; D not resolved. There are 14 residues in the CDR3. Germline CDR1 MNHEY, CDR2 SMNVEV (reference sequence). The V and J ends lost 0 bases and 8 bases respectively, with 13 bases between them. The CDR3 region has the DNA TGTGCCAGCAGTTTATCGGCCCGGAGTGGGGGCTACACCTTC. Translated, it gives CASSLSARSGGYTF.

This clonotype was detected ten times or more. The chain carries TRBV12-3 or TRBV12-4 and TRBJ2-3, with unresolved D. V dropped 7 bases and J dropped 4 bases, with 9 bases sitting between them. The CDR3 is 12 amino acids. DNA for the CDR3: TGTGCCAGCACGAGTCAGGCAGATACGCAGTATTTT. Translating it yields CASTSQADTQYF.

This clonotype was counted at least ten times. The rearrangement links TRBV6-5 to TRBJ2-1, with D perhaps being TRBD1 or TRBD2 (5 bases each). V gave up 4 bases and J gave up 9 bases, with 10 bases separating them. The germline V gene encodes CDR1 MNHEY and CDR2 SVGAGI. CDR3 length: 12 amino acids. Here the CDR3 reads CASSSGRGEQFF. CDR3 DNA sequence: TGTGCCAGCAGTTCAGGGAGAGGTGAGCAGTTCTTC.

This clonotype came up a few times. The chain recombines TRBV15 with TRBJ2-1; unclear D gene. V dropped 5 bases and J dropped 10 bases, with 12 bases sitting between them. Germline loops: CDR1 LNHNV, CDR2 YYDKDF (reference sequence). There are 12 residues in the CDR3. The CDR3 sequence: CATSESIYEQFF. The DNA of the CDR3 is TGTGCCACCAGCGAATCAATTTACGAGCAGTTCTTC.

The CDR3 DNA is TGTGCCTGGACGGGACAGGGTATATACGAGCAGTACTTC. As protein: CAWTGQGIYEQYF. V gene TRBV30 combines with J gene TRBJ2-7; 9 nucleotides line up with TRBD1. Germline V gives CDR1 GTSNPN, CDR2 SVGIG (reference sequence). The ends lost 4 bases at V and 4 bases at J; junction bases unmatched: 5. This CDR3 region has 13 residues. Supplemented by reference TRBV30 and TRBJ2-7, the full variable domain reads SQTIHQWPATLVQPVGSPLSLECTVEGTSNPNLYWYRQAAGRGLQLLFYSVGIGQISSEVPQNLSASRPQDRQFILSSKKLLLSDSGFYLCAWTGQGIYEQYFGPGTRLTVT.

This clonotype was seen ten or more times. The rearrangement uses TRBV5-1 and TRBJ2-5, with 7 bases identical to TRBD1. V lost 4 bases and J lost 0; bases outside the gene matches: 18. The V gene's germline CDR1 is SGHRS and CDR2 YFSETQ. The CDR3 loop spans 19 amino acids. In nucleotides, the CDR3 is TGCGCCAGCAGCGGGCAAGGGGGCGCGATAATAGAGTACCAAGAGACCCAGTACTTC. Residues: CASSGQGGAIIEYQETQYF.

This clonotype was counted between two and nine times. The chain recombines TRBV2 with TRBJ2-1, with 9 bases identical to TRBD1. The length of the CDR3 is 15 residues. The V and J ends lost 6 bases and 4 bases, in that order; junction bases with no gene match: 7. Germline V CDR1 and CDR2: SNHLY, FYNNEI. The CDR3, as DNA: TGTGCCAGCAGCTTGGGGGACAGGGAGTACAATGAGCAGTTCTTC. This translates into CASSLGDREYNEQFF.

This clonotype was seen repeatedly, ten times or more. CDR3 residues: CASSLPGQGLTQYF. The DNA for the CDR3 is TGTGCCAGCTCACTTCCGGGACAGGGTTTGACCCAGTACTTC. This chain uses TRBV18 with TRBJ2-5, with TRBD1 matching 9 bases. The germline V gene encodes CDR1 KGHSH and CDR2 LQKENI. The CDR3 consists of 14 residues. The J segment lost 7 bases and the V segment lost 4 bases, leaving 7 bases of the junction unmatched.

This clonotype was detected only a few times. The chain uses TRBV20-1 and TRBJ1-2, with 7 bases fitting TRBD1. With V trimmed by 6 bases and J by 8 bases, 12 bases remained unmatched. The CDR3 sequence is 13 residues long. The germline V gene encodes CDR1 DFQATT and CDR2 SNEGSKA (reference sequence). The CDR3 protein is CSAVDRVAYGYTF. The CDR3 DNA reads as TGCAGTGCCGTAGACAGGGTGGCGTACGGCTACACCTTC.

This clonotype was seen ten or more times. The chain has TRBV6-5 and TRBJ2-1, with D possibly being TRBD1 or TRBD2 (7 bases each). Trimming left V 5 bases short and J 4 bases short, with 18 bases between. CDR1 MNHEY and CDR2 SVGAGI come from the germline V gene. CDR3 length: 16 amino acids. The CDR3 DNA follows: TGTGCCAGCAGTACACCAGGGGGGGAACTGTACAATGAGCAGTTCTTC. Its protein product is CASSTPGGELYNEQFF.

This clonotype appeared many times. The CDR3 is CASSFIASDYGYTF. In DNA, the CDR3 is TGTGCCAGCAGTTTTATTGCATCCGACTATGGCTACACCTTC. V is TRBV7-9 and J is TRBJ1-2, with no clear D. CDR3 length: 14 amino acids. Germline V gene lookup returns CDR1 SEHNR and CDR2 FQNEAQ (reference sequence). Trimming took off 6 bases at V and 3 bases at J, with 14 bases between the two ends.

This clonotype has a count of ten or more. This chain joins TRBV20-1 and TRBJ2-1, with 8 bases lining up with TRBD2. Per the germline V gene, CDR1 is DFQATT and CDR2 is SNEGSKA (reference sequence). The ends lost 6 bases at V and 2 bases at J; junction bases unmatched: 6. This CDR3 region has 14 residues. The CDR3 reads CSAETSATYNEQFF. The DNA for the CDR3 is TGCAGTGCAGAGACTAGCGCGACCTACAATGAGCAGTTCTTC.

J is TRBJ2-3 and V is TRBV12-3 or TRBV12-4; 7 bases are a match to TRBD2. V lost 2 bases, J lost 2 bases, and 7 bases stayed unmatched. The CDR3 spans 16 residues. CDR3 sequence (DNA): TGTGCCAGCAGTTTAATTTCTAGCGGCTACACAGATACGCAGTATTTT. Protein sequence: CASSLISSGYTDTQYF.

This clonotype has at least ten counts. V is TRBV2 and J is TRBJ2-7; the match to TRBD2 covers 12 bases. Trimming cost V 5 bases and J 5 bases; bases outside gene matches: 7. CDR1 SNHLY and CDR2 FYNNEI come from the germline V gene. CDR3 length: 15 residues. CDR3 sequence: CASSYRTSGNHEQYF. CDR3 DNA: TGTGCCAGCAGTTACCGGACTAGCGGGAACCACGAGCAGTACTTC.

This chain connects TRBV30 to TRBJ2-7; TRBD2 agrees at 7 bases. The germline gives CDR1 GTSNPN, CDR2 SVGIG (reference sequence). Trimming took 0 bases from V and 2 from J; bases not matched to a gene: 4. CDR3 length: 14 residues. Here the CDR3 DNA reads TGTGCCTGGAGTGTCGGGGGGATCACCTACGAGCAGTACTTC. Translation gives CAWSVGGITYEQYF. Full variable domain (remainder filled in from reference TRBV30 and TRBJ2-7): SQTIHQWPATLVQPVGSPLSLECTVEGTSNPNLYWYRQAAGRGLQLLFYSVGIGQISSEVPQNLSASRPQDRQFILSSKKLLLSDSGFYLCAWSVGGITYEQYFGPGTRLTVT.

In its sample, this clonotype was seen many times. The rearrangement uses TRBV6-1 and TRBJ2-1, with TRBD2 matching over 10 bases. With V trimmed by 2 bases and J by 8 bases, 6 bases remained unmatched. CDR3 length equals 15 residues. Germline assignment: CDR1 MNHNS and CDR2 SASEGT. The CDR3 loop reads CASSESSGSEDEQFF. CDR3 nucleotides: TGTGCCAGCAGTGAATCTAGCGGGAGTGAGGATGAGCAGTTCTTC.

This clonotype was counted only a few times. V gene TRBV4-3 combines with J gene TRBJ2-5, with D perhaps matching TRBD1 or TRBD2 (5 bases each). The CDR3 has 13 amino acids. The V end was cut by 2 bases, the J end by 6 bases, with 10 bases between. Germline CDR1 reads LGHNA; CDR2 reads YSLEER. The CDR3 sequence is CASSQRGGKTQYF. CDR3 DNA sequence: TGCGCCAGCAGCCAACGTGGGGGTAAGACCCAGTACTTC.

The chain carries TRBV15 and TRBJ2-5; TRBD2 might be the D (6 bases). Germline-derived CDR1 and CDR2 are LNHNV and YYDKDF (reference sequence). Deletions cut 4 bases from V and 5 bases from J, with 14 bases between. The CDR3 is 14 residues long. CDR3 loop: CATSNPGGAETQYF. CDR3 DNA sequence: TGTGCCACCAGCAACCCCGGCGGGGCGGAGACCCAGTACTTC.